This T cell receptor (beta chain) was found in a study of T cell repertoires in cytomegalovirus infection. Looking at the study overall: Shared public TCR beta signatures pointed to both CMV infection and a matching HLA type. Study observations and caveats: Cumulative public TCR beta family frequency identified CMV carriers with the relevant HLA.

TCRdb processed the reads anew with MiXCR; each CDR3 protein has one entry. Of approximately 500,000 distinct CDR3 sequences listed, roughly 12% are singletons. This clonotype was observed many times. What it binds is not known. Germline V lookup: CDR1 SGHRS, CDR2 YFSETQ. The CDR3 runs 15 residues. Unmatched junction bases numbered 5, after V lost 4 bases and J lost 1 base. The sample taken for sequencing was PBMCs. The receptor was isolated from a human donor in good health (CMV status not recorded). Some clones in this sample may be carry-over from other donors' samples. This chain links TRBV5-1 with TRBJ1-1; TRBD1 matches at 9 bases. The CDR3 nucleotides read TGCGCCAGCAGCCCGATGGGACAGGGGAACACTGAAGCTTTCTTT. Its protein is CASSPMGQGNTEAFF. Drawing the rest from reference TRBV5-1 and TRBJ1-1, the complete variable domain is KAGVTQTPRYLIKTRGQQVTLSCSPISGHRSVSWYQQTPGQGLQFLFEYFSETQRNKGNFPGRFSGRQFSNSRSEMNVSTLELGDSALYLCASSPMGQGNTEAFFGQGTRLTVV.